This T cell receptor (beta chain) was profiled in a study of brain T cells in children with intractable seizures. Notes on the study in general: HCMV serostatus was not known, and viral specificity came from CDR3 similarity only.

From germline, CDR1 is PRHDT and CDR2 FYEKMQ (reference sequence). This CDR3 has 14 residues. Trimming shortened V by 1 base and J by 4 bases, and 10 bases separated the two germline ends. The assay was immunoSEQ multiplex PCR, and TCRdb's table has in-frame clones only and misses some. The sample has under 400,000 clones, 93% seen once. A remark on this clone: Its antigen is undetermined.

Time point indicated: blood from clinic visit 5 months post-surgery; TSC patient then seizure free. Sequencing was limited to surgery cases with top T cell transcript signatures in brain tissue. Patients received at least one anti-epileptic drug before surgery. This sample comprised peripheral blood, obtained around 5 months after surgery. The rearrangement joins TRBV13 to TRBJ2-5; the D is unclear. The TCR was taken from a boy under two years old with tuberous sclerosis and intractable seizures. The CDR3 DNA sequence: TGTGCCAGCAGCTTAGCCAGGACGGGAGAGACCCAGTACTTC. As protein: CASSLARTGETQYF.